This TCR beta chain derives from a study of spatial heterogeneity in lung cancer. Study background: Raw reads contained each unique TCR and UMI combination more than ten times on average.

This clonotype was detected many times. Described time point: sample taken at primary tumor resection. Unsorted whole RNA from tumor, nontumor lung or frozen PBMC underwent sequencing. The CDR3 is made up of 16 amino acids. Trimming removed 6 bases from V and 7 bases from J, with 22 bases in between. TCR cDNA molecules each had a unique molecular identifier. TCRdb reanalysed the 5' RACE reads using MiXCR and keeps one entry per CDR3 protein. Here the sample spans 20,000 to 25,000 distinct CDR3 sequences, roughly 4.2% being singletons. The sample consisted of PBMCs, taken at surgery. The sequence was obtained from a male donor with early-stage non-small cell lung cancer. The rearrangement joins TRBV23-1 to TRBJ2-1; the D gene could be TRBD1 or TRBD2 (5 bases each). TRBV23-1 is reported as an ORF; its role is uncertain. CDR3 sequence reads: CASSTEGTRPGNEQFF. The CDR3 DNA follows: TGCGCCAGCAGCACGGAAGGGACCAGACCCGGGAATGAGCAGTTCTTC.